Below, 19 T cell receptor beta chains from the same sample are listed, as sequenced in a study of T cell clones after liver transplantation. Sequencing used immunoSEQ multiplex PCR; TCRdb keeps in-frame clones, though not all of them. This sample has about 15,000 clones, with roughly 84% found just once. The starting material was CD8+ T cells from blood, obtained around 50 months after liver transplant. Receptors were obtained from a human patient who received a liver transplant. Some T cells may be graft donor cells.

The V gene is TRBV7-2, the J gene TRBJ2-1; D is unclear. The germline CDR1 and CDR2 sequences are SGHTA and FQGNSA. The V and J ends lost 1 base and 8 bases respectively, with 3 bases between them. The CDR3 is made up of 11 amino acids. The CDR3 DNA reads as TGTGCCAGCAGCTTAGTCCATGAGCAGTTCTTC. Residues: CASSLVHEQFF. Supplemented by reference TRBV7-2 and TRBJ2-1, the full variable domain reads GAGVSQSPSNKVTEKGKDVELRCDPISGHTALYWYRQSLGQGLEFLIYFQGNSAPDKSGLPSDRFSAERTGGSVSTLTIQRTQQEDSAVYLCASSLVHEQFFGPGTRLTVL.

This chain links TRBV27 with TRBJ1-2; 7 bases fit TRBD1. This CDR3 region has 13 residues. The ends lost 6 bases at V and 6 bases at J; junction bases unmatched: 7. The V gene's germline CDR1 is MNHEY and CDR2 SMNVEV (reference sequence). CDR3 in DNA: TGTGCCAGCAGAGACAGGGTAACGGATGGCTACACCTTC. The encoded protein is CASRDRVTDGYTF.

This chain connects TRBV4-2 to TRBJ1-5; D perhaps matches TRBD1 (5 bases). This CDR3 is 14 amino acids long. Trimming took 4 bases from V and 4 from J, leaving 11 bases between them. Germline V gene sequence: CDR1 LGHNA, CDR2 YNFKEQ. The CDR3 region has the DNA TGTGCCAGCAGCCCCCCAGGGTTAAATCAGCCCCAGCATTTT. Protein: CASSPPGLNQPQHF.

This clone has a single count. The chain uses TRBV10-2 and TRBJ2-1, with 8 bases aligning to TRBD1. Looked up from germline, CDR1 is WSHSY and CDR2 is SAAADI. V shed 6 bases, J shed 8 bases, and the junction held 18 bases outside the gene matches. The CDR3 contains 17 residues. The DNA for the CDR3 is TGCGCCAGCAGAGGCCTTCCAGGGGGCCTTTTCCGTGATGAGCAGTTCTTC. Protein sequence: CASRGLPGGLFRDEQFF.

In its sample, this clone was seen once. The V gene is TRBV19, the J gene TRBJ2-7, with 12 bases aligning to TRBD2. The CDR3 consists of 14 residues. With 5 bases clipped from V and 7 bases from J, the junction kept 6 bases outside the gene matches. Germline-derived CDR1 and CDR2 are LNHDA and SQIVND (reference sequence). The CDR3 protein is CASSPSGRASEQYF. For the CDR3, the DNA is TGTGCCAGTAGTCCTAGCGGGAGGGCGAGTGAGCAGTACTTC.

This chain connects TRBV27 to TRBJ2-7, with D perhaps TRBD2 (6 bases). Germline CDR1 is MNHEY and CDR2 is SMNVEV (reference sequence). This CDR3 has 13 residues. V lost 5 bases and J lost 8, with 16 bases in between. The DNA of the CDR3 is TGTGCCAGCAGTCTCGGGGAGGTGAGGAAGCAGTACTTC. This translates into CASSLGEVRKQYF.

V usage is TRBV19 and J usage is TRBJ2-3; D is ambiguous. Germline loops: CDR1 LNHDA, CDR2 SQIVND (reference sequence). Trimming shortened V by 6 bases and J by 9 bases, and 16 bases separated the two germline ends. The CDR3 extends over 13 amino acids. CDR3 DNA: TGTGCCAGTAGCCTTCTGACACAGAGAACGCAGTATTTT. It is translated as CASSLLTQRTQYF. Full variable domain (outside the CDR3, taken from reference TRBV19 and TRBJ2-3): DGGITQSPKYLFRKEGQNVTLSCEQNLNHDAMYWYRQDPGQGLRLIYYSQIVNDFQKGDIAEGYSVSREKKESFPLTVTSAQKNPTAFYLCASSLLTQRTQYFGPGTRLTVL.

The gene calls are TRBV19 and TRBJ1-1, with 9 positions matching TRBD1. V lost 5 bases and J lost 3; bases outside the gene matches: 4. The germline gives CDR1 LNHDA, CDR2 SQIVND (reference sequence). The CDR3 loop spans 14 amino acids. DNA for the CDR3: TGTGCCAGTAGTCCCGGGACAGGGTACACTGAAGCTTTCTTT. This translates into CASSPGTGYTEAFF.

The gene calls are TRBV27 and TRBJ2-1; D perhaps matches TRBD1 (6 bases). The CDR3 is 15 residues long. Germline V gene lookup returns CDR1 MNHEY and CDR2 SMNVEV (reference sequence). The V end lost 0 bases, the J end lost 5 bases, and 11 bases lay between the germline ends. The CDR3 nucleotides are TGTGCCAGCAGTTTATCCTACAGGGAGAACAATGAGCAGTTCTTC. Protein product: CASSLSYRENNEQFF.

V and J are TRBV7-2 and TRBJ2-1; 7 nucleotides align to TRBD2. This CDR3 has 13 residues. V trimming: 1 base; J trimming: 9 bases; junction bases outside the gene matches: 3. Germline V CDR1 and CDR2: SGHTA, FQGNSA. The DNA of the CDR3 is TGTGCCAGCAGCTTAGTGTCTAGCGGTGAGCAGTTCTTC. Its translation is CASSLVSSGEQFF.

The chain couples TRBV4-3 to TRBJ2-3; no clear D gene. Germline CDR1 reads LGHNA; CDR2 reads YSLEER. There are 14 residues in the CDR3. With 4 bases removed from V and 4 bases from J, the gap between germline ends came to 12 bases. CDR3 sequence reads: CASSPREFADTQYF. The CDR3 region has the DNA TGCGCCAGCAGCCCTCGCGAGTTCGCAGATACGCAGTATTTT.

This clone was counted between two and nine times. The rearrangement joins TRBV28 to TRBJ2-3, with no clear D. Looked up from germline, CDR1 is MDHEN and CDR2 is SYDVKM. CDR3 size: 15 residues. Trimming took 3 bases from V and 2 from J, leaving 12 bases between them. Written as DNA, the CDR3 is TGTGCCAGCAGTTTGGCTGTACCGACCACAGATACGCAGTATTTT. The encoded protein is CASSLAVPTTDTQYF.

V usage is TRBV9 and J usage is TRBJ1-3; 8 bases are shared with TRBD1. With 5 bases clipped from V and 0 bases from J, the junction kept 4 bases outside the gene matches. The CDR3 extends over 15 amino acids. Germline loops: CDR1 SGDLS, CDR2 YYNGEE. The CDR3 region has the DNA TGTGCCAGCAGTATGGACAGGGACTCTGGAAACACCATATATTTT. Translating gives CASSMDRDSGNTIYF.

This chain connects TRBV27 to TRBJ2-1, with TRBD2 identical over 10 bases. The J segment lost 8 bases and the V segment lost 3 bases, leaving 7 bases of the junction unmatched. CDR1 and CDR2 from the germline V gene are MNHEY and SMNVEV (reference sequence). This CDR3 is 15 amino acids long. The CDR3 reads CASSFLAGVGDEQFF. The CDR3 DNA sequence: TGTGCCAGCAGTTTTCTAGCGGGAGTTGGGGATGAGCAGTTCTTC.

This chain connects TRBV29-1 to TRBJ2-5; D gene ambiguous. This CDR3 region has 11 residues. Germline loops: CDR1 SQVTM, CDR2 ANQGSEA. V was cut by 6 bases and J by 4 bases, with 9 bases left in between. The CDR3 region has the DNA TGCAGCGTCAGGAATCTAGAGACCCAGTACTTC. Encoded protein: CSVRNLETQYF.

This chain uses TRBV7-2 with TRBJ2-5; no definite D call. CDR3 size: 13 residues. CDR1 is SGHTA and CDR2 is FQGNSA in the germline V gene. V was pared by 5 bases and J by 0 bases, with 7 bases between. CDR3 protein: CASSDDYQETQYF. CDR3 coding DNA: TGTGCCAGCAGCGACGATTACCAAGAGACCCAGTACTTC.

The chain links TRBV7-6 to TRBJ2-3, with 16 bases fitting TRBD2. Germline CDR1 reads SGHVS; CDR2 reads FNYEAQ. Trimming at V came to 5 bases and at J to 4 bases, leaving 15 bases not matched to a gene. There are 20 residues in the CDR3. CDR3 residues: CASSPILGTSGGVWADTQYF. In nucleotides, the CDR3 is TGTGCCAGCAGCCCAATACTAGGGACTAGCGGGGGGGTTTGGGCAGATACGCAGTATTTT.

The chain has TRBV4-2 and TRBJ2-3, with TRBD2 identical over 9 bases. Germline assignment: CDR1 LGHNA and CDR2 YNFKEQ. J lost 2 bases, V lost 4 bases, and 4 bases had no gene match. This CDR3 contains 15 residues. CDR3 amino acids: CASSPAGGDTDTQYF. The CDR3, as DNA: TGTGCCAGCAGCCCAGCGGGGGGCGACACAGATACGCAGTATTTT.

V gene TRBV29-1 combines with J gene TRBJ2-2; 8 nucleotides align to TRBD1. Germline V gene data show CDR1 as SQVTM and CDR2 as ANQGSEA. V shed 6 bases, J shed 6 bases, and the junction held 3 bases outside the gene matches. This CDR3 is 12 amino acids long. CDR3 nucleotide sequence: TGCAGCGTGGACAGGGTCTCCGGGGAGCTGTTTTTT. Protein: CSVDRVSGELFF.